The 32 T cell receptor beta chains below come from one sample, sequenced in a study of blood T cell repertoires in COVID-19. Measured with immunoSEQ multiplex PCR; TCRdb has only the in-frame clones, and not every one. The sample lists tens of thousands of clones; over 85% were seen once. The sequenced sample was peripheral blood. The origin of the receptors is a human donor in a cohort sampled during active COVID-19.

The genes are TRBV6-5 and TRBJ1-2; D is possibly TRBD1 (6 bases). The germline V and J ends were trimmed by 7 bases and 8 bases, with 17 bases remaining between them. Germline-derived CDR1 and CDR2 are MNHEY and SVGAGI. The CDR3 is made up of 13 amino acids. The CDR3 region is CASKQGGAGGYTF. CDR3 nucleotides: TGTGCCAGCAAACAAGGGGGGGCAGGGGGCTACACCTTC.

J is TRBJ2-7 and V is TRBV30; 8 bases are a match to TRBD1. Unmatched junction bases numbered 10, after V lost 5 bases and J lost 7 bases. This CDR3 contains 13 residues. Per the germline V gene, CDR1 is GTSNPN and CDR2 is SVGIG (reference sequence). DNA of the CDR3: TGTGCCTGGGGGGGACAGGCCGCGGGGGAGCAGTACTTC. It yields the protein CAWGGQAAGEQYF.

This clone appeared once. The rearrangement links TRBV7-2 to TRBJ1-2; D unclear. The germline V gene encodes CDR1 SGHTA and CDR2 FQGNSA. There are 13 residues in the CDR3. With 5 bases removed from V and 4 bases from J, the gap between germline ends came to 11 bases. DNA of the CDR3: TGTGCCAGCAGCCCCCGGGTTCTCTATGGCTACACCTTC. This sequence encodes CASSPRVLYGYTF.

The genes are TRBV9 and TRBJ2-2; 9 positions match TRBD1. Germline V gives CDR1 SGDLS, CDR2 YYNGEE. Unmatched junction bases numbered 6, after V lost 4 bases and J lost 5 bases. The CDR3 contains 15 residues. CDR3 protein: CASSTQTGGTGELFF. DNA of the CDR3: TGTGCCAGCAGCACCCAGACAGGGGGAACCGGGGAGCTGTTTTTT.

J is TRBJ1-4 and V is TRBV3-1 (or the pseudogene TRBV3-2); D uncertain. The V and J ends lost 3 bases and 6 bases respectively, with 5 bases between them. Per germline, CDR1 LGHDT and CDR2 YNNKEL (reference sequence). The CDR3 spans 12 residues. CDR3 region: CASSHLDEKLFF. The CDR3 nucleotides are TGTGCCAGCAGCCACCTTGATGAAAAACTGTTTTTT.

V and J are TRBV11-3 and TRBJ2-3; 7 nucleotides line up with TRBD2. The germline gives CDR1 SGHNT, CDR2 YENEEA. The CDR3 is 14 residues long. Germline trimming cut 1 base from V and 8 bases from J; bases unmatched to any gene: 6. As DNA, the CDR3 is TGTGCCAGCAGCTTAGGGACTAGGGGCACTACGCAGTATTTT. It is translated as CASSLGTRGTTQYF.

The chain combines TRBV3-1 (or the pseudogene TRBV3-2) with TRBJ2-7; D remains unclear. The CDR3 loop spans 12 amino acids. The V and J ends lost 4 bases and 4 bases respectively, with 8 bases between them. The germline V gene has CDR1 LGHDT and CDR2 YNNKEL (reference sequence). CDR3 bases: TGTGCCAGCAGCCCCTACGGTTACGAGCAGTACTTC. Translating it yields CASSPYGYEQYF.

V and J are TRBV6-5 and TRBJ2-7, with D possibly TRBD1 on 6 matching bases. The CDR3 has 13 residues. V was shortened by 2 bases and J by 8 bases, with 13 bases between the two germline ends. Germline CDR1 and CDR2: MNHEY and SVGAGI. The CDR3 sequence is CASSYRQVAKQYF. DNA of the CDR3: TGTGCCAGCAGTTACAGACAGGTCGCTAAGCAGTACTTC.

The CDR3 sequence: CASSFPAGGTDTQYF. DNA of the CDR3: TGTGCCAGCAGCTTCCCGGCGGGAGGCACAGATACGCAGTATTTT. The V and J genes are TRBV13 and TRBJ2-3, with 7 bases lining up with TRBD2. The V and J ends lost 3 bases and 1 base, in that order; junction bases with no gene match: 4. The CDR3 has 15 residues. Looked up from germline, CDR1 is PRHDT and CDR2 is FYEKMQ (reference sequence).

The V and J genes are TRBV6-4 and TRBJ1-1; perhaps TRBD1 as D (6 bases). V dropped 3 bases and J dropped 1 base, with 18 bases sitting between them. CDR1 is MRHNA and CDR2 is SNTAGT in the germline V gene. The CDR3 contains 17 residues. For the CDR3, the DNA is TGTGCCAGCAGTGATACCCGTTTCGGACAGCGGAACACTGAAGCTTTCTTT. It translates to CASSDTRFGQRNTEAFF.

The chain combines TRBV11-2 with TRBJ1-1, with TRBD1 matching over 7 bases. The CDR3 has 13 amino acids. Germline V gives CDR1 SGHAT, CDR2 FQNNGV. With V trimmed by 5 bases and J by 6 bases, 6 bases remained unmatched. DNA for the CDR3: TGTGCCAGCAGCCCCAGTGGGACAGCTGAAGCTTTCTTT. This gives the protein CASSPSGTAEAFF.

V usage is TRBV18 and J usage is TRBJ2-7; perhaps TRBD1 as D (8 bases). Trimming removed 3 bases from V and 2 bases from J, with 17 bases in between. The CDR3 runs 16 residues. Germline V gives CDR1 KGHSH, CDR2 LQKENI. In nucleotides, the CDR3 is TGTGCCAGCTCACCTGTCGGACAGGGAGGGACCTACGAGCAGTACTTC. It encodes CASSPVGQGGTYEQYF.

This clone was counted a single time. J is TRBJ1-5 and V is TRBV6-5; no firm D call. The CDR3 is 14 amino acids. V was clipped by 8 bases and J by 7 bases, with 18 bases between them. CDR1 and CDR2 from the germline V gene are MNHEY and SVGAGI. The CDR3 here is CASVRIGREQPQHF. In nucleotides, the CDR3 is TGTGCCAGCGTGCGGATAGGGAGAGAACAGCCCCAGCATTTT.

This clone appeared a single time. In DNA, the CDR3 is TGTGCCACCGACGGCGGGCTAACCTACAATGAGCAGTTCTTC. This translates into CATDGGLTYNEQFF. The rearrangement joins TRBV2 to TRBJ2-1; TRBD2 is a possible D gene (5 bases). Germline loops: CDR1 SNHLY, CDR2 FYNNEI. V was pared by 10 bases and J by 2 bases, with 15 bases between. CDR3 length: 14 amino acids. Based on the CDR3 plus reference TRBV2 and TRBJ2-1, the full variable domain is EPEVTQTPSHQVTQMGQEVILRCVPISNHLYFYWYRQILGQKVEFLVSFYNNEISEKSEIFDDQFSVERPDGSNFTLKIRSTKLEDSAMYFCATDGGLTYNEQFFGPGTRLTVL.

The V gene is TRBV6-5, the J gene TRBJ1-2; D is possibly TRBD1 (6 bases). The CDR3 sequence is 15 residues long. The germline gives CDR1 MNHEY, CDR2 SVGAGI. V gave up 8 bases and J gave up 6 bases, with 22 bases separating them. The DNA of the CDR3 is TGTGCCAGCCCAAGTCCGGGACACTTAACGGATGGCTACACCTTC. It specifies CASPSPGHLTDGYTF.

The rearrangement uses TRBV16 and TRBJ1-2; D perhaps matches TRBD1 (5 bases). Germline values: CDR1 KGHSY, CDR2 FQNENV. The CDR3 runs 15 residues. V lost 1 base and J lost 7, with 16 bases in between. CDR3 bases: TGTGCCAGCAGCCAATTCTTACGGGGGGAATTTGGCTACACCTTC. Protein product: CASSQFLRGEFGYTF.

This clone was detected only a few times. The chain combines TRBV5-6 with TRBJ1-5, with 8 bases lining up with TRBD1. Germline V gene lookup returns CDR1 SGHDT and CDR2 YYEEEE. CDR3 length: 15 amino acids. J was trimmed by 4 bases and V by 0 bases; bases with no gene match: 3. The CDR3 reads CASSLGQGANQPQHF. DNA of the CDR3: TGTGCCAGCAGCTTGGGTCAGGGGGCGAATCAGCCCCAGCATTTT.

The rearrangement uses TRBV9 and TRBJ2-5, with D possibly matching TRBD1 (6 bases). CDR3 size: 13 residues. Trimming stripped 3 bases from V and 2 bases from J, with 8 bases between. Looked up from germline, CDR1 is SGDLS and CDR2 is YYNGEE. The CDR3, as DNA: TGTGCCAGCAGCGGGACAGAGCAAGAGACCCAGTACTTC. It translates to CASSGTEQETQYF.

The chain has TRBV25-1 and TRBJ1-2, with 9 bases lining up with TRBD1. The CDR3 has 14 residues. The V gene's germline CDR1 is MGHDK and CDR2 SYGVNS. The ends lost 7 bases at V and 6 bases at J; junction bases unmatched: 9. The chain's CDR3 is CASTGIGTGNGYTF. As DNA, the CDR3 is TGTGCCAGCACGGGGATCGGGACAGGGAATGGCTACACCTTC.

The V and J genes are TRBV5-4 and TRBJ1-6, with TRBD1 matching 8 bases. The trim removed 2 bases at V and 7 bases at J, leaving 5 bases unmatched. This CDR3 contains 15 residues. The V gene's germline CDR1 is SGHNT and CDR2 YYREEE (reference sequence). CDR3 in DNA: TGTGCCAGCAGCTTAGGACAGGGAAGGAATTCACCCCTCCACTTT. It yields the protein CASSLGQGRNSPLHF.

V usage is TRBV27 and J usage is TRBJ2-1, with 11 positions matching TRBD2. J lost 12 bases, V lost 9 bases, and 10 bases had no gene match. Germline V gene sequence: CDR1 MNHEY, CDR2 SMNVEV (reference sequence). The CDR3 spans 13 residues. The CDR3 here is CASTSGGRRGQFF. CDR3 coding DNA: TGTGCCAGTACTAGCGGGGGCCGGAGGGGGCAGTTCTTC.

The chain combines TRBV5-1 with TRBJ1-1; 7 nucleotides match TRBD1. Trimming took 4 bases from V and 2 from J; bases not matched to a gene: 8. The germline V gene has CDR1 SGHRS and CDR2 YFSETQ. The CDR3 extends over 15 amino acids. Here the CDR3 DNA reads TGCGCCAGCAGCCTCAACAGGGGCCCAAACACTGAAGCTTTCTTT. Amino acids: CASSLNRGPNTEAFF.

The J gene is TRBJ1-2, the V gene TRBV13; tentative D call: TRBD1 (6 bases). The CDR3 consists of 14 residues. V was cut by 8 bases and J by 4 bases, with 17 bases left in between. The germline V gene encodes CDR1 PRHDT and CDR2 FYEKMQ (reference sequence). The CDR3 coding sequence is TGTGCCAGCGCCGGGACAACTAAACGCTATGGCTACACCTTC. This codes for CASAGTTKRYGYTF.

The chain employs TRBV19 and TRBJ2-3, with D unresolved. V was clipped by 3 bases and J by 1 base, with 8 bases between them. This CDR3 is 14 amino acids long. Per germline, CDR1 LNHDA and CDR2 SQIVND (reference sequence). The CDR3 spells CASSIRSGTDTQYF. The DNA of the CDR3 is TGTGCCAGTAGTATTAGGAGCGGCACAGATACGCAGTATTTT.

The chain has TRBV7-9 and TRBJ1-5; D is unclear. Germline-derived CDR1 and CDR2 are SEHNR and FQNEAQ (reference sequence). The CDR3 length is 13 residues. V was shortened by 2 bases and J by 5 bases, with 7 bases between the two germline ends. The CDR3 reads CASSLFGDQPQHF. The CDR3 nucleotides are TGTGCCAGCAGCTTATTTGGAGATCAGCCCCAGCATTTT.

The chain recombines TRBV24-1 with TRBJ2-7, with TRBD1 identical over 11 bases. The CDR3 is 18 amino acids. Trimming at V came to 2 bases and at J to 3 bases, leaving 11 bases not matched to a gene. CDR1 is KGHDR and CDR2 is SFDVKD in the germline V gene. CDR3 region: CATSDSAAGQGAFYEQYF. CDR3 nucleotides: TGTGCCACCAGTGATTCCGCTGCTGGACAGGGGGCTTTCTACGAGCAGTACTTC.

The chain has TRBV27 and TRBJ2-1; a weak D match, TRBD2 (5 bases). This CDR3 has 13 amino acids. The ends were cut back, 6 bases at V and 4 bases at J, with 10 bases in the middle. Germline loops: CDR1 MNHEY, CDR2 SMNVEV (reference sequence). Written as DNA, the CDR3 is TGTGCCAGCAGCCGCACTAGTTACAATGAGCAGTTCTTC. It specifies CASSRTSYNEQFF.

This clone was recorded once. This chain joins TRBV27 and TRBJ2-2, with 8 bases identical to TRBD2. Trimming took 7 bases from V and 1 from J; bases not matched to a gene: 11. Germline V gives CDR1 MNHEY, CDR2 SMNVEV (reference sequence). The CDR3 is 17 amino acids. CDR3 sequence: CASTPGVGGGNTGELFF. The CDR3 DNA sequence: TGTGCCAGCACCCCCGGGGTCGGGGGGGGGAACACCGGGGAGCTGTTTTTT.

The V and J genes are TRBV3-1 (or the pseudogene TRBV3-2) and TRBJ2-2, with 7 nucleotides matching TRBD2. The CDR3 is made up of 17 amino acids. The V segment lost 3 bases and the J segment 4 bases; nucleotides outside the gene matches: 11. In germline, CDR1 is LGHDT, CDR2 YNNKEL (reference sequence). CDR3 in DNA: TGTGCCAGCAGCCAGTATACGGGGGAGGGCCGCACCGGGGAGCTGTTTTTT. Translating it yields CASSQYTGEGRTGELFF.

V and J are TRBV28 and TRBJ2-1; 9 bases align to TRBD2. Germline V CDR1 and CDR2: MDHEN, SYDVKM. J gave up 0 bases and V 1 base, and 1 base lay outside the gene matches. The CDR3 is 16 amino acids. CDR3 amino acids: CASSLLAGASYNEQFF. In DNA form, the CDR3 reads TGTGCCAGCAGTTTATTAGCGGGGGCCTCCTACAATGAGCAGTTCTTC.

The chain uses TRBV4-2 and TRBJ2-7; 8 bases agree with TRBD1. After removal of 5 bases from V and 5 bases from J, the junction contained 5 bases not matched to a gene. CDR3 length: 13 amino acids. CDR1 LGHNA and CDR2 YNFKEQ come from the germline V gene. For the CDR3, the DNA is TGTGCCAGCAGCGACAGGGGAGTCGACGAGCAGTACTTC. Amino acid sequence: CASSDRGVDEQYF.

The CDR3: CASSLEGGQYNEQFF. In nucleotides, the CDR3 is TGTGCCAGCAGCTTAGAGGGAGGGCAGTACAATGAGCAGTTCTTC. V usage is TRBV7-2 and J usage is TRBJ2-1; the match to TRBD2 covers 7 bases. J lost 4 bases, V lost 1 base, and 4 bases had no gene match. This CDR3 has 15 residues. Germline CDR1 reads SGHTA; CDR2 reads FQGNSA.